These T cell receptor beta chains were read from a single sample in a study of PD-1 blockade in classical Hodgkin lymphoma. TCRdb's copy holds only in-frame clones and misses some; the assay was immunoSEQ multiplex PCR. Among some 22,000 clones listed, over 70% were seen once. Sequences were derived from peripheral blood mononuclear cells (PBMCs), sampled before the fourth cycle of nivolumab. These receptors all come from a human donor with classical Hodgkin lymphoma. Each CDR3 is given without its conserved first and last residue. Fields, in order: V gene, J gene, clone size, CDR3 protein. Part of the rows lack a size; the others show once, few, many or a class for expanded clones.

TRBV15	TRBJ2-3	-	ATSSLGIRTDTQY
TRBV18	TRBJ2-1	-	ASSALGVSGGEQF
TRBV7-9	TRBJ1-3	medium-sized	ASIKLDTSGNTIY
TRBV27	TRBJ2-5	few	ASSPLAGSAETQY
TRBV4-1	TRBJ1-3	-	ASSQFEIGNTIY
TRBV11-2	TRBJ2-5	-	ASSLTTQRGETQY
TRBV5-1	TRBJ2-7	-	ASSLFAGAHSYKQY
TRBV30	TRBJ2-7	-	AWSRIFSYEQY
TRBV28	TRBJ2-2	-	ASSLTYWGGGELF
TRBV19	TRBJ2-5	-	ASSMEQGYRETQY
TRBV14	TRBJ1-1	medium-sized	ASSLRGNTEAF
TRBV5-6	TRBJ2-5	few	ASSLVWSSGSPQETQY
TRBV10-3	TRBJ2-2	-	AISEDGGGELF
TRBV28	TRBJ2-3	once	ASMYAAQSYTDTQY
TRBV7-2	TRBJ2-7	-	ASSLALSYEQY
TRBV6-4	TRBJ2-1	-	ASSLPYNEQF
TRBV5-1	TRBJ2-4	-	ASSQNPGLAGGDKNIQY
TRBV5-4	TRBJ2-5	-	ASSPETDKGQETQY